These 5 T cell receptor beta chains came from one sample sequenced in a study of neurological immune-mediated disorders. Via MiXCR, TCRdb re-called the 5' RACE reads, giving one row per CDR3 protein. The profile covers tens of thousands of distinct CDR3 sequences, with over 9% appearing a single time and 1.8% taken by the ten largest. Sequenced material: PBMCs. All receptors come from a man in his forties or fifties in good health.

This clonotype showed up many times. V and J are TRBV20-1 and TRBJ1-2; D gene unclear. This CDR3 has 12 residues. Germline V gene data show CDR1 as DFQATT and CDR2 as SNEGSKA (reference sequence). V lost 0 bases to trimming and J lost 8 bases, with 10 bases between them. The CDR3: CSARDPGKGYTF. The CDR3 nucleotides are TGCAGTGCTAGAGATCCCGGGAAGGGCTACACCTTC.

This clonotype was counted many times. This sequence joins TRBV12-3 or TRBV12-4 and TRBJ1-1, with D unresolved. CDR3 length: 13 amino acids. Trimming left V 2 bases short and J 7 bases short, with 11 bases between. In DNA form, the CDR3 reads TGTGCCAGCAGTTTAAAGGGAGGCATTGAAGCTTTCTTT. Translation: CASSLKGGIEAFF.

This clonotype came up many times. This chain joins TRBV5-1 and TRBJ2-7, with 7 bases that match TRBD2. CDR3 length equals 15 residues. Germline CDR1 SGHRS, CDR2 YFSETQ. V shed 0 bases and J 5 bases; nucleotides not matched to a gene: 8. CDR3 DNA sequence: TGCGCCAGCAGCTTGGGGGCCTCAGCGGGGAACGAGCAGTACTTC. Translating gives CASSLGASAGNEQYF.

The rearrangement joins TRBV7-3 to TRBJ2-1; 8 positions agree with TRBD1. Germline CDR1 reads SGHTA; CDR2 reads FQGTGA. This CDR3 is built from 16 residues. With 1 base clipped from V and 3 bases from J, the junction kept 5 bases outside the gene matches. The CDR3, as DNA: TGTGCCAGCAGCTTAATGGGGGGACAGGTCTACAATGAGCAGTTCTTC. Encoded protein: CASSLMGGQVYNEQFF.

Ten or more counts support this clonotype. Here the CDR3 reads CATSSRTSGDYNEQFF. The CDR3, as DNA: TGTGCCACCAGCTCCAGGACTAGCGGGGATTACAATGAGCAGTTCTTC. The chain links TRBV15 to TRBJ2-1; 12 bases agree with TRBD2. The J segment lost 4 bases and the V segment lost 5 bases, leaving 6 bases of the junction unmatched. The germline V gene encodes CDR1 LNHNV and CDR2 YYDKDF (reference sequence). This CDR3 comprises 16 residues.